The 8 T cell receptor beta chains reported below all come from one sample, sequenced in a study of OX40 agonist ivuxolimab in advanced cancers. Assay used: immunoSEQ multiplex PCR; TCRdb lists only in-frame clones, some missing. The sample holds some 32,000 clones; more than 70% are singletons and the top ten take around a fifth. The material sequenced was CD4+ or CD8+ T cells sorted from blood, taken in a trial of the OX40 agonist ivuxolimab. The receptors originated from an adult with an advanced solid tumor such as melanoma, head and neck, liver or kidney cancer.

The table lists this clone with a few counts. CDR3 region: CASSLGTKNQPQHF. The CDR3, as DNA: TGCGCCAGCAGCTTGGGAACTAAGAATCAGCCCCAGCATTTT. V usage is TRBV5-1 and J usage is TRBJ1-5; D gene unclear. V lost 0 bases and J lost 4, with 8 bases in between. The CDR3 contains 14 residues. Germline lookup yields CDR1 SGHRS and CDR2 YFSETQ. The full variable domain, rest sourced from reference TRBV5-1 and TRBJ1-5, is KAGVTQTPRYLIKTRGQQVTLSCSPISGHRSVSWYQQTPGQGLQFLFEYFSETQRNKGNFPGRFSGRQFSNSRSEMNVSTLELGDSALYLCASSLGTKNQPQHFGDGTRLSIL.

This clone is a singleton in its sample. V gene TRBV30 combines with J gene TRBJ1-1; 9 positions agree with TRBD1. Trimming took 4 bases from V and 5 from J; bases not matched to a gene: 8. Germline V lookup: CDR1 GTSNPN, CDR2 SVGIG (reference sequence). The CDR3 spans 14 residues. CDR3 DNA: TGTGCCTGGAAGACACAGGGGGCTGGAACTGAAGCTTTCTTT. Amino acids: CAWKTQGAGTEAFF.

CDR3 nucleotides: TGTGCCAGCAGCCCGGGACTTACCACCGGGGAGCTGTTTTTT. Protein product: CASSPGLTTGELFF. The chain couples TRBV7-7 to TRBJ2-2; possibly TRBD2 for D (6 bases). This CDR3 contains 14 residues. Germline-derived CDR1 and CDR2 are SSHAT and FNYEAQ (reference sequence). The germline V and J ends were trimmed by 5 bases and 4 bases, with 11 bases remaining between them.

The V and J genes are TRBV9 and TRBJ2-6, with a weak D call TRBD2 (6 bases). CDR3 size: 17 residues. Trimming took off 0 bases at V and 0 bases at J, with 10 bases between the two ends. Germline V gene lookup returns CDR1 SGDLS and CDR2 YYNGEE. CDR3 sequence: CASSVGAGSSGANVLTF. Here the CDR3 DNA reads TGTGCCAGCAGCGTAGGGGCGGGAAGCTCTGGGGCCAACGTCCTGACTTTC.

This clone came up once. V is TRBV27 and J is TRBJ1-2; no definite D call. Germline V gene data show CDR1 as MNHEY and CDR2 as SMNVEV (reference sequence). The ends were cut back, 1 base at V and 2 bases at J, with 5 bases in the middle. This CDR3 is 13 amino acids long. CDR3 in amino acids: CASSLYENYGYTF. The DNA for the CDR3 is TGTGCCAGCAGTTTATACGAGAACTATGGCTACACCTTC.

V and J are TRBV6-4 and TRBJ2-3, with 8 positions matching TRBD2. Trimming removed 4 bases from V and 2 bases from J; junction bases left unmatched: 11. Germline V gene lookup returns CDR1 MRHNA and CDR2 SNTAGT. The CDR3 length is 17 residues. In DNA, the CDR3 is TGTGCCAGCAGTGGACCTTCTAAGCGGGAGACCACAGATACGCAGTATTTT. Amino acid sequence: CASSGPSKRETTDTQYF.

The CDR3, as DNA: TGTGCCAGCAGTTTATCGGAAGTTGGCACTGAAGCTTTCTTT. This translates into CASSLSEVGTEAFF. The chain links TRBV27 to TRBJ1-1; D gene uncertain. The CDR3 runs 14 residues. Between the trimmed V and J ends, which lost 0 bases and 4 bases, there was a span of 9 bases. Germline-derived CDR1 and CDR2 are MNHEY and SMNVEV (reference sequence).

The rearrangement uses TRBV13 and TRBJ2-7; 13 nucleotides line up with TRBD2. CDR1 is PRHDT and CDR2 is FYEKMQ in the germline V gene (reference sequence). J was trimmed by 4 bases and V by 4 bases; bases with no gene match: 7. The CDR3 has 16 amino acids. This chain's CDR3 is CASSSGTSGMSYEQYF. The DNA for the CDR3 is TGTGCCAGCAGCTCAGGGACTAGCGGGATGTCTTACGAGCAGTACTTC.